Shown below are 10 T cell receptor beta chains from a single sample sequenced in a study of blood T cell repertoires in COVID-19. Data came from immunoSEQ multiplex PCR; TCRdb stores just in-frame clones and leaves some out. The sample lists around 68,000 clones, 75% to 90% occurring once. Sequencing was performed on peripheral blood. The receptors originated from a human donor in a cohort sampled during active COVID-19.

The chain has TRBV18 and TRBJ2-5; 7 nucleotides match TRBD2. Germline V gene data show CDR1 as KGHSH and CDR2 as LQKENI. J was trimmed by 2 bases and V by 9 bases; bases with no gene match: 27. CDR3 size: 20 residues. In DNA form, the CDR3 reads TGTGCCAGTCGGACCCTGGGCTCGTCTTCCGCGGGAGAGCTACAAGAGACCCAGTACTTC. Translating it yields CASRTLGSSSAGELQETQYF.

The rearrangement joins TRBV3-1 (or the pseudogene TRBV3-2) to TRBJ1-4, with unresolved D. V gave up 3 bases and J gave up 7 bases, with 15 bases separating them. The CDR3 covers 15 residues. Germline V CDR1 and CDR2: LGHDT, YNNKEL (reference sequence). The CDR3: CASSHQGSGGEKLFF. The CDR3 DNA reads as TGTGCCAGCAGCCATCAAGGGAGTGGCGGTGAAAAACTGTTTTTT.

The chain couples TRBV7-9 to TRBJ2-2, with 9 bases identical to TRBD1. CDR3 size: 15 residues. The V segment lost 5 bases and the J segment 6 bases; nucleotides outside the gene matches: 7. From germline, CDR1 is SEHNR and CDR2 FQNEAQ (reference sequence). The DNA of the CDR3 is TGTGCCAGCAGCCTGACAGGGGGGCTCGCCGGGGAGCTGTTTTTT. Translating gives CASSLTGGLAGELFF.

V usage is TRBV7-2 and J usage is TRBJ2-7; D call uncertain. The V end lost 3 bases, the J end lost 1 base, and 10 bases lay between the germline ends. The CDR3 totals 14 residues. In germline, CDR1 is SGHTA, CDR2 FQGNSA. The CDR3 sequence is CASSFGGGSYEQYV. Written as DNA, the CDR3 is TGTGCCAGCAGCTTCGGCGGCGGTTCCTACGAGCAGTACGTC.

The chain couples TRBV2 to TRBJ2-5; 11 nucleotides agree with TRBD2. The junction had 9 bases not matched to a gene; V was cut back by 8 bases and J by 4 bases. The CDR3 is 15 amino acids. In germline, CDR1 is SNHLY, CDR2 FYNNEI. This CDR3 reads CASAETSGEVETQYF. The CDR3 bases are TGTGCCAGCGCCGAGACTAGCGGGGAGGTAGAGACCCAGTACTTC.

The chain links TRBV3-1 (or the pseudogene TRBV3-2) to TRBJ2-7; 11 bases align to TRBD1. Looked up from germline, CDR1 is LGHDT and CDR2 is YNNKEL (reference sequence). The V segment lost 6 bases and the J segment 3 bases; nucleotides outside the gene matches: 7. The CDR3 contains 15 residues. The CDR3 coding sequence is TGTGCCAGCAGACCCGGGACAGGGGGTTTCTACGAGCAGTACTTC. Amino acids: CASRPGTGGFYEQYF.

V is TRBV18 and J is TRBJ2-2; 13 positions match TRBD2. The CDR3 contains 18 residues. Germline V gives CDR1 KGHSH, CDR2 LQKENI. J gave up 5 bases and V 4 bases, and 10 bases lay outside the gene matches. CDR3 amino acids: CASSRTSGGAQRTGELFF. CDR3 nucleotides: TGTGCCAGCTCACGGACTAGCGGGGGCGCTCAGAGGACCGGGGAGCTGTTTTTT.

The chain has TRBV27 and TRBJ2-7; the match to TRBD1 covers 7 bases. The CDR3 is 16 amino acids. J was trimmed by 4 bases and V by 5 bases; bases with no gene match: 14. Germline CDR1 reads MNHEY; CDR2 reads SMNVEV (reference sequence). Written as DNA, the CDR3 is TGTGCCAGCAGTCTTTCCGAAACAGGGGTGGTGTACGAGCAGTACTTC. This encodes CASSLSETGVVYEQYF.

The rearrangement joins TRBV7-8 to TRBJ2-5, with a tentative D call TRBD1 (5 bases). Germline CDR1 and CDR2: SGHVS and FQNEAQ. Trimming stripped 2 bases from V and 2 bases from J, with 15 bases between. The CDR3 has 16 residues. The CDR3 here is CASSLITSSGQETQYF. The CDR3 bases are TGTGCCAGCAGCTTAATCACGTCCTCAGGGCAAGAGACCCAGTACTTC.

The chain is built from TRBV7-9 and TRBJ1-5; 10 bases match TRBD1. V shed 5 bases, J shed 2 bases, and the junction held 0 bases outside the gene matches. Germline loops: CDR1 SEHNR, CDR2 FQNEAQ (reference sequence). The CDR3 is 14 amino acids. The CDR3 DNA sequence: TGTGCCAGCAGCGGGACAGGGGGCAATCAGCCCCAGCATTTT. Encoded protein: CASSGTGGNQPQHF.